The 16 T cell receptor beta chains below were found in one sample sequenced in a study of Ad26.COV2.S vaccination and SARS-CoV-2 variants. TCRdb keeps only in-frame clones here, not all; method: immunoSEQ multiplex PCR. The data contain about 140,000 clones, about nine tenths of them singletons. This specimen was peripheral blood, taken after recovery from COVID-19. The receptors here all came from a human donor who had recovered from COVID-19.

V and J are TRBV18 and TRBJ1-1, with D possibly TRBD1 on 5 matching bases. V was clipped by 3 bases and J by 8 bases, with 13 bases between them. Germline loops: CDR1 KGHSH, CDR2 LQKENI. The CDR3 consists of 13 residues. CDR3 region: CASSPGTAGEAFF. The DNA of the CDR3 is TGTGCCAGCTCACCTGGGACGGCTGGGGAAGCTTTCTTT.

V is TRBV6-6 and J is TRBJ1-4, with 8 positions matching TRBD1. J gave up 0 bases and V 6 bases, and 3 bases lay outside the gene matches. Germline assignment: CDR1 MNHNY and CDR2 SVGAGI (reference sequence). The CDR3 contains 15 residues. The DNA for the CDR3 is TGTGCCAGCAGACAGGGGGGAGCAACTAATGAAAAACTGTTTTTT. Its protein product is CASRQGGATNEKLFF.

The count of this clone is one. The chain is built from TRBV15 and TRBJ1-3, with D hard to call. The CDR3 is 15 residues long. Germline V gene lookup returns CDR1 LNHNV and CDR2 YYDKDF (reference sequence). V was clipped by 2 bases and J by 0 bases, with 8 bases between them. As DNA, the CDR3 is TGTGCCACCAGCAGATCTCGGTCCTCTGGAAACACCATATATTTT. Its protein product is CATSRSRSSGNTIYF.

The J gene is TRBJ2-3, the V gene TRBV5-4, with 7 bases identical to TRBD2. Germline V gene data show CDR1 as SGHNT and CDR2 as YYREEE (reference sequence). Losses at the gene ends were 4 bases for V and 2 bases for J; bases not matched to a gene: 7. The length of the CDR3 is 15 residues. The CDR3 nucleotides are TGTGCCAGCAGCCCCACTAGCGTCCCCACAGATACGCAGTATTTT. Its translation is CASSPTSVPTDTQYF.

The gene calls are TRBV2 and TRBJ2-6, with TRBD1 matching 9 bases. With V trimmed by 7 bases and J by 0 bases, 7 bases remained unmatched. This CDR3 contains 17 residues. From germline, CDR1 is SNHLY and CDR2 FYNNEI. The CDR3 sequence: CASKPGQGLSGANVLTF. In DNA form, the CDR3 reads TGTGCCAGCAAACCGGGACAGGGCCTCTCTGGGGCCAACGTCCTGACTTTC.

V usage is TRBV10-2 and J usage is TRBJ1-6, with 8 bases lining up with TRBD1. CDR1 is WSHSY, CDR2 SAAADI, per germline. V was clipped by 6 bases and J by 6 bases; unmatched bases: 1. This CDR3 contains 13 residues. The CDR3 region is CASRDRVNSPLHF. The CDR3 DNA reads as TGCGCCAGCAGGGACAGGGTTAATTCACCCCTCCACTTT.

As to this clone: In the same sample, other DNA sequences code for this CDR3. This sequence joins TRBV6-4 and TRBJ1-4; tentative D call: TRBD1 (6 bases). This CDR3 region has 16 residues. V was pared by 7 bases and J by 3 bases, with 18 bases between. Germline V gene lookup returns CDR1 MRHNA and CDR2 SNTAGT. The CDR3 coding sequence is TGTGCCAGCATGACCCCTCCGCCAGGGGCTAATGAAAAACTGTTTTTT. This codes for CASMTPPPGANEKLFF.

The CDR3 loop is CASSLALKRATGVYGYTF. Written as DNA, the CDR3 is TGTGCCAGCAGTCTCGCTCTAAAGCGGGCCACAGGGGTCTATGGCTACACCTTC. The J gene is TRBJ1-2, the V gene TRBV6-6; 7 bases match TRBD1. The CDR3 is 18 amino acids. V was clipped by 5 bases and J by 4 bases; unmatched bases: 19. Germline V gives CDR1 MNHNY, CDR2 SVGAGI (reference sequence).

This chain connects TRBV6-6 to TRBJ1-1; D is perhaps TRBD1 (5 bases). V lost 3 bases to trimming and J lost 6 bases, with 11 bases between them. CDR1 and CDR2 (germline): MNHNY, SVGAGI (reference sequence). The CDR3 loop spans 13 amino acids. CDR3 amino acids: CASSYRGRAEAFF. The CDR3 DNA reads TGTGCCAGCAGTTATCGGGGACGGGCTGAAGCTTTCTTT.

The chain carries TRBV4-3 and TRBJ1-1; weak D call: TRBD1 (5 bases). The germline CDR1 and CDR2 sequences are LGHNA and YSLEER. The CDR3 runs 14 residues. The germline V and J ends were trimmed by 5 bases and 1 base, with 11 bases remaining between them. The CDR3 is CASSNLRGNTEAFF. The CDR3 DNA reads as TGCGCCAGCAGCAACCTTAGGGGGAACACTGAAGCTTTCTTT.

The gene calls are TRBV28 and TRBJ2-6, with a possible D match to TRBD2 (7 bases). This CDR3 is built from 16 residues. Trimming removed 7 bases from V and 0 bases from J, with 13 bases in between. Germline CDR1 MDHEN, CDR2 SYDVKM. CDR3 coding DNA: TGTGCCAGCACCCCGGGGGGCCTCTCTGGGGCCAACGTCCTGACTTTC. Translation: CASTPGGLSGANVLTF.

CDR3 DNA: TGTGCCAGCAGCTTAGATAGGGCCACTCCTTACGAGCAGTACTTC. Protein sequence: CASSLDRATPYEQYF. The rearrangement joins TRBV11-2 to TRBJ2-7; D unresolved. The CDR3 is 15 amino acids. CDR1 and CDR2 (germline): SGHAT, FQNNGV. Trimming left V 0 bases short and J 4 bases short, with 13 bases between.

V gene TRBV4-3 combines with J gene TRBJ2-2; D is perhaps TRBD1 or TRBD2 (5 bases each). V lost 2 bases and J 1 base, leaving 14 bases between the germline ends. The CDR3 has 17 amino acids. Germline V gene lookup returns CDR1 LGHNA and CDR2 YSLEER. Here the CDR3 reads CASSQHGTARNTGELFF. CDR3 bases: TGCGCCAGCAGCCAACACGGGACCGCGCGGAACACCGGGGAGCTGTTTTTT.

The V and J genes are TRBV27 and TRBJ1-1, with D possibly matching TRBD1 (6 bases). V lost 0 bases and J lost 8, with 10 bases in between. Germline V gives CDR1 MNHEY, CDR2 SMNVEV (reference sequence). CDR3 length: 13 residues. For the CDR3, the DNA is TGTGCCAGCAGTTTATCGGGGGCGGTCGAAGCTTTCTTT. This encodes CASSLSGAVEAFF.

The chain has TRBV27 and TRBJ2-7; D unclear. In germline, CDR1 is MNHEY, CDR2 SMNVEV (reference sequence). The CDR3 spans 13 residues. V lost 4 bases, J lost 2 bases, and 9 bases lay in between. CDR3 nucleotides: TGTGCCAGCAGTTCGTCAGCCCCCTACGAGCAGTACTTC. Amino acid sequence: CASSSSAPYEQYF.

Here the CDR3 DNA reads TGTGCCACCGCAAGTGGGACCTTCGCTTATGGGGAGCAGTACTTC. It is translated as CATASGTFAYGEQYF. V usage is TRBV24-1 and J usage is TRBJ2-7; perhaps D is TRBD1 or TRBD2 (5 bases each). Trimming left V 9 bases short and J 7 bases short, with 24 bases between. The CDR3 runs 15 residues. CDR1 and CDR2 from the germline V gene are KGHDR and SFDVKD.